This TCR beta chain was captured in a study of cytomegalovirus exposure and HLA in healthy donors. Study background: Among several hundred genotyped donors, around 77% fell in the Caucasian-associated ancestry cluster.

Turning to this clone: As yet, its antigen is unknown.

Whole-study results and caveats: High sensitivity and specificity were reportedly achieved when the classifier diagnosed cytomegalovirus status. Altogether, more than 150 TCR beta chains were recorded as cytomegalovirus-associated.

The CDR3 is 14 amino acids. Trimming left V 3 bases short and J 2 bases short, with 10 bases between. The germline CDR1 and CDR2 sequences are MDHEN and SYDVKM. The primer mix had 60 Vbeta and 13 Jbeta primers. Using immunoSEQ multiplex PCR, the repertoire was profiled, and TCRdb retains in-frame clones only, with some absent. The repertoire consists of about 300,000 clones, with just over 85% occurring once and the leading ten covering 3.5% to 4%. Sequenced input: PBMCs. This rearrangement joins TRBV28 to TRBJ1-1; no firm D call. This TCR was sampled from a man in his forties in good health and CMV-seropositive. CDR3 DNA: TGTGCCAGCAGTTTGTGGGCAGAAAACACTGAAGCTTTCTTT. Protein sequence: CASSLWAENTEAFF.